A selection of T cell receptor beta chains follows, all from one sample in a study of blood T cell repertoires in COVID-19. Clones were sequenced by immunoSEQ multiplex PCR, and TCRdb holds only the in-frame ones, with some missing. The repertoire has approximately 67,000 clones, 91% of them found once; the top ten carry 7.3%. The sequencing sample was made of peripheral blood. The receptor source for this set is a human donor in a cohort sampled during active COVID-19. The conserved cysteine and the conserved F or W are not part of the CDR3 here. The size of a clone is reported for some rows only, either as once, few or many, or as a class for expanded clones.

. TRBV23-1 ASRVNRDRANNEQF
. TRBV6-2/TRBV6-3 ASSTSSYEQY
. TRBV12-3/TRBV12-4 ASSRTGDFH
few TRBV7-9 ASSLGGGSNQPQH
. TRBV7-3 ASSLKAASSYNSPLH
. TRBV7-9 ASSFAGESDTQY
. TRBV9 ASSGGPQETQY
. TRBV9 ASSVGLAGGATDTQY
. TRBV7-9 ASSPETGRSYEQY
once TRBV4-2 ASSRQGADGNTIY
. TRBV11-2 ASSSGTYSNQPQH